What follows describes a single T cell receptor (beta chain). Its specificity is unknown. Time point in this sample: patch test 2, 6 weeks after DPC sensitization. Indicated treatment: therapeutic diphenylcyclopropenone sensitization with weekly scalp DPC. The data were obtained in a study of human T cells and chemical hapten exposure. Study-wide results and limits: Following DPC sensitization, TCRs present above 1 in 1000 frequency showed no change. Expanded TCRs formed significantly more large CDR3 similarity clusters than controls.

V dropped 0 bases and J dropped 4 bases, with 10 bases sitting between them. CDR3 length: 15 amino acids. CDR1 and CDR2 from the germline V gene are SGHTA and FQGNSA. TCRdb reanalysed the RACE reads using MiXCR and keeps one entry per CDR3 protein. The sample gives roughly 96,000 distinct CDR3 sequences, approximately 8.6% of which show up once; 2% to 2.5% is in the top ten. Sequencing was performed on whole blood, taken in connection with sensitization to the hapten diphenylcyclopropenone (DPC). J is TRBJ2-1 and V is TRBV7-2, with TRBD2 as a possible D gene (5 bases). This TCR came from a woman between 40 and 50 years old with alopecia areata. Some clones in this sample may be carry-over from other donors' samples. The CDR3 reads CASSLAGLMYNEQFF. Written as DNA, the CDR3 is TGTGCCAGCAGCTTAGCTGGACTTATGTACAATGAGCAGTTCTTC.